This TCR beta chain was identified in a study of radiation and T cells in renal cell carcinoma. Regarding the study as a whole: Pretreatment tumor biopsies were lacking, so baseline clonotypes are unknown. In blood, top tumor clones expanded by 2 weeks, shrinking by 4.

Time point denoted: blood 4 weeks post-SBRT, at nephrectomy. Indicated treatment: 15 Gy SBRT to primary tumor, nephrectomy 4 weeks later. Nephrectomy followed 15 Gy stereotactic body radiation by 4 weeks. Blood was sampled at baseline, 2 weeks and 4 weeks after SBRT. On this clone: What it binds is unknown.

Only in-frame clones appear in the TCRdb table, and some are missing; sequencing was by immunoSEQ multiplex PCR. The repertoire includes around 74,000 clones, roughly 85% of them detected once, and approximately 2.4% sits in the top ten. J lost 10 bases, V lost 6 bases, and 14 bases had no gene match. The CDR3 length is 15 residues. CDR1 MDHEN and CDR2 SYDVKM come from the germline V gene. The source is an older woman with renal cell carcinoma. The chain employs TRBV28 and TRBJ1-3; 8 bases agree with TRBD1. The specimen was blood, collected from a patient whose treatment included radiotherapy and nephrectomy. The CDR3 DNA sequence: TGTGCCAGCAGGTCACCGGGACAGGCACAGAGAACCATATATTTT. Translated: CASRSPGQAQRTIYF.